Below, 10 T cell receptor beta chains from the same sample are listed, as sequenced in a study of T cells in Graves' hyperthyroidism and ophthalmopathy. What was amplified from RNA transcripts were TCR beta CDR3 regions. First-round RT-PCR with HTBI primers amplified the TCR CDR3 region. TCRdb re-called the multiplex PCR reads with MiXCR, one entry per CDR3 protein. The table records about 690,000 distinct CDR3 sequences, 17% of them present only once. Input material: blood. These receptors all come from a man aged 45-60 years with Graves' hyperthyroidism.

The sample holds a few counts of this clonotype. The V and J genes are TRBV7-9 and TRBJ2-3; D gene uncertain. This CDR3 has 16 amino acids. Germline CDR1 reads SEHNR; CDR2 reads FQNEAQ (reference sequence). Trimming shortened V by 5 bases and J by 0 bases, and 15 bases separated the two germline ends. CDR3 nucleotide sequence: TGTGCCAGCAGCCTCCCTCCCACCCCTAGCACAGATACGCAGTATTTT. It translates to CASSLPPTPSTDTQYF.

This clonotype was counted once. The rearrangement joins TRBV11-3 to TRBJ1-3; perhaps TRBD1 as D (5 bases). The CDR3 covers 15 residues. The germline gives CDR1 SGHNT, CDR2 YENEEA. Trimming cost V 2 bases and J 1 base, with 9 bases left between them. CDR3 nucleotides: TGTGCCAGCAGCTTAAAGGGGCGATCTGGAAACACCATATATTTT. Protein: CASSLKGRSGNTIYF. Full variable domain (remainder filled in from reference TRBV11-3 and TRBJ1-3): EAGVVQSPRYKIIEKKQPVAFWCNPISGHNTLYWYLQNLGQGPELLIRYENEEAVDDSQLPKDRFSAERLKGVDSTLKIQPAELGDSAVYLCASSLKGRSGNTIYFGEGSWLTVV.

The V and J genes are TRBV19 and TRBJ2-1, with 13 bases aligning to TRBD2. Germline V gene data show CDR1 as LNHDA and CDR2 as SQIVND (reference sequence). This CDR3 contains 19 residues. The junction had 8 bases not matched to a gene; V was cut back by 1 base and J by 2 bases. For the CDR3, the DNA is TGTGCCAGTAGTATAGTAGGTGGACTAGCGGGAGTCGCCTACAATGAGCAGTTCTTC. Protein: CASSIVGGLAGVAYNEQFF.

This clonotype has ten or more counts. The chain recombines TRBV2 with TRBJ2-7; perhaps TRBD2 as D (5 bases). Trimming cost V 6 bases and J 2 bases, with 14 bases left between them. Germline V gene lookup returns CDR1 SNHLY and CDR2 FYNNEI. The length of the CDR3 is 14 residues. CDR3 sequence (DNA): TGTGCCAGCAGAACCCGACCCGGGGCCTACGAGCAGTACTTC. Protein sequence: CASRTRPGAYEQYF.

The chain uses TRBV4-1 and TRBJ2-7, with TRBD1 matching over 9 bases. The CDR3 runs 15 residues. Germline values: CDR1 MGHRA, CDR2 YSYEKL. V was clipped by 3 bases and J by 4 bases; unmatched bases: 7. As DNA, the CDR3 is TGCGCCAGCAGCCAGCCGGGACAGGGAAATTACGAGCAGTACTTC. This encodes CASSQPGQGNYEQYF.

This clonotype occurred a few times. The V call is TRBV7-9, the J call TRBJ1-3; D unresolved. V gave up 4 bases and J gave up 2 bases, with 12 bases separating them. The CDR3 consists of 15 residues. Germline V gene lookup returns CDR1 SEHNR and CDR2 FQNEAQ (reference sequence). CDR3 sequence: CASSSLGGAGNTIYF. The CDR3 nucleotides are TGTGCCAGCAGCTCCCTGGGCGGGGCTGGAAACACCATATATTTT.

The chain employs TRBV20-1 and TRBJ2-1; 12 positions match TRBD2. CDR3 size: 15 residues. V shed 4 bases and J 5 bases; nucleotides not matched to a gene: 6. The germline CDR1 and CDR2 sequences are DFQATT and SNEGSKA (reference sequence). The CDR3 sequence: CSATRLAGVDNEQFF. DNA for the CDR3: TGCAGTGCTACAAGACTAGCGGGAGTAGACAATGAGCAGTTCTTC.

This clonotype was detected ten times or more. The chain recombines TRBV6-1 with TRBJ2-3; no firm D call. The CDR3 has 12 amino acids. Germline V gene data show CDR1 as MNHNS and CDR2 as SASEGT. The CDR3 DNA follows: TGTGCTATAGGGTGGGGCACAGATACGCAGTATTTT. Protein sequence: CAIGWGTDTQYF.

This chain uses TRBV12-3 or TRBV12-4 with TRBJ2-3; D is possibly TRBD1 (5 bases). Trimming pared 6 bases from V and 8 bases from J, leaving 18 bases between. The CDR3 runs to 14 residues. CDR3 loop: CASSPPVWQGTQYF. The CDR3 nucleotides are TGTGCCAGCAGCCCCCCGGTTTGGCAGGGTACGCAGTATTTT.

The table lists this clonotype with many counts. The V call is TRBV11-3, the J call TRBJ2-3; 10 bases fit TRBD2. In germline, CDR1 is SGHNT, CDR2 YENEEA. Losses at the gene ends were 5 bases for V and 4 bases for J; bases not matched to a gene: 6. CDR3 size: 15 residues. For the CDR3, the DNA is TGTGCCAGCAGCGCGCTAGCGGGAGTGGCAGATACGCAGTATTTT. Translated, it gives CASSALAGVADTQYF.